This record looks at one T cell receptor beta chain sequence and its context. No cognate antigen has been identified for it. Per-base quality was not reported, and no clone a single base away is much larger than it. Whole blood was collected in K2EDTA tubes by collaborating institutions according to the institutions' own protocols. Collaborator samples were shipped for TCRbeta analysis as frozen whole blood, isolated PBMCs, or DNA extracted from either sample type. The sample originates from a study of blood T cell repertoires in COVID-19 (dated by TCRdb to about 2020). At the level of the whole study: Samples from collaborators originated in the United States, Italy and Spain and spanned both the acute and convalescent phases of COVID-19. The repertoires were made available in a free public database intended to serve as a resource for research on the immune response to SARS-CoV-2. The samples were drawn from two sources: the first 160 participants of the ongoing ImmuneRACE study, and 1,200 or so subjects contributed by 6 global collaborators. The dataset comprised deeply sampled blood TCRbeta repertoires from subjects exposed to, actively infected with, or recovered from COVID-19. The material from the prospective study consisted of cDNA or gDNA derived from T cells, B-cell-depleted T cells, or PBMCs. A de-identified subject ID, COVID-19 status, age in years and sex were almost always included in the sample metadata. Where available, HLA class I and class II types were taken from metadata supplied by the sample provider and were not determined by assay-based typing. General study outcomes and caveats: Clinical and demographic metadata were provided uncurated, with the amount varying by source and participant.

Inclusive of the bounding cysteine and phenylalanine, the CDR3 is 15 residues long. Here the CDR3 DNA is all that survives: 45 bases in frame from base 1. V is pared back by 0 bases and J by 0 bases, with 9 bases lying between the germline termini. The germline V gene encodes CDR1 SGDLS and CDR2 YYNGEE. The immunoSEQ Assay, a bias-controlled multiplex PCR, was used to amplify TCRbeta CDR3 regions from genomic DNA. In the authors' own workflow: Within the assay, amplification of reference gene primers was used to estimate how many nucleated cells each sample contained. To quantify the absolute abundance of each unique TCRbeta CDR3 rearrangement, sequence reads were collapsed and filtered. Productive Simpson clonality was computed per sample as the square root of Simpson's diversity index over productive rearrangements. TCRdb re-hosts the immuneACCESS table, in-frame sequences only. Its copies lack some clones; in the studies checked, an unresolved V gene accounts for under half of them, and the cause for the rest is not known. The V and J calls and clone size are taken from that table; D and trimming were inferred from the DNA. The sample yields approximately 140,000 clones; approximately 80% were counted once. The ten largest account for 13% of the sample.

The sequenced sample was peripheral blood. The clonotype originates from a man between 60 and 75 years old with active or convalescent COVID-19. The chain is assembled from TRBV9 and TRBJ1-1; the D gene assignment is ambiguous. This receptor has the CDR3 CASSVGADLNTEAFF. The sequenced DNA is TGTGCCAGCAGCGTAGGGGCAGACCTGAACACTGAAGCTTTCTTT. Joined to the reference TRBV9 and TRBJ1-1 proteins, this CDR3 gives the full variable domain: DSGVTQTPKHLITATGQRVTLRCSPRSGDLSVYWYQQSLDQGLQFLIQYYNGEERAKGNILERFSAQQFPDLHSELNLSSLELGDSALYFCASSVGADLNTEAFFGQGTRLTVV.